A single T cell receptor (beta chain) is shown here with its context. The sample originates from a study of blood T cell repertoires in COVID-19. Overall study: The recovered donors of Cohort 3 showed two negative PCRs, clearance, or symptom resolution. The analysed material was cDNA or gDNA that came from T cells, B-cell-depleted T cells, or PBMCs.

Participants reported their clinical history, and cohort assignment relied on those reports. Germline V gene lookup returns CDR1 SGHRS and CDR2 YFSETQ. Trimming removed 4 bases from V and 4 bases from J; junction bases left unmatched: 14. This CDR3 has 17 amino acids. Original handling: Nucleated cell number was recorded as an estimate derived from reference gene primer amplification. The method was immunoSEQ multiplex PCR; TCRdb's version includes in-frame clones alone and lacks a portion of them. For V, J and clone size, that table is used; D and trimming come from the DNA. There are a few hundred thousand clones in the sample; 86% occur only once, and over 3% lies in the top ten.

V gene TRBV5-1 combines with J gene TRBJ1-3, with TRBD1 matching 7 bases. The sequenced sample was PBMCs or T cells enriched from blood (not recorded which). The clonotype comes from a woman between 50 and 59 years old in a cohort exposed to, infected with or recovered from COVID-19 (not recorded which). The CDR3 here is CASSPGPGQKLGNTIYF. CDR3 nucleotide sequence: TGCGCCAGCAGCCCCGGCCCGGGACAGAAATTAGGAAACACCATATATTTT.